Here is one T cell receptor beta chain with its context. Its antigen is unidentified. These data originate in a study of shared clonotypes between healthy human individuals. Study-wide points: The study found approximately 5% of naive CD4 clonotypes shared across several donors. What naive subsets generally showed was a larger estimated richness than memory subsets showed.

CDR1 and CDR2 from the germline V gene are SEHNR and FQNEAQ (reference sequence). V gave up 6 bases and J gave up 6 bases; unmatched junction bases: 13. The CDR3 is 17 residues long. It was CD45RO-negative cells, positively selected for CCR7, that made up naive CD8 cells, with terminally differentiated effector memory CD45RA+ cells excluded. Donors had no recently reported acute infections or vaccinations and were HIV-negative. This table comes from immunoSEQ multiplex PCR, and its TCRdb copy is limited to in-frame clones, with some not included. This table holds about 680,000 clones, under 95% found once.

Sequenced sample: naive CD8+ T cells sorted from blood. The V gene is TRBV7-9, the J gene TRBJ2-3; TRBD2 aligns across 12 bases. The sequence was collected from a man under 40 in good health. CDR3 in amino acids: CASRTPLAGGPLDTQYF. In nucleotides, the CDR3 is TGTGCCAGCAGAACACCCCTAGCGGGAGGGCCTCTGGATACGCAGTATTTT.